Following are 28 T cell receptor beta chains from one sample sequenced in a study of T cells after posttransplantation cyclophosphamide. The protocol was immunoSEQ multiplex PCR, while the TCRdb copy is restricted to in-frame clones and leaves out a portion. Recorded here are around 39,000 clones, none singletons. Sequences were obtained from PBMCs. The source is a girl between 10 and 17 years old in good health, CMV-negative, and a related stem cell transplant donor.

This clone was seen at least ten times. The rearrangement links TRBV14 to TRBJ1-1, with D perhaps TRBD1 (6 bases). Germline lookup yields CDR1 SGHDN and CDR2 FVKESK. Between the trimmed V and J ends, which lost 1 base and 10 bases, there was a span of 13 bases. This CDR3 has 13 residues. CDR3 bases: TGTGCCAGCAGCCAAGCCGAGGGGGTGAGAGCTTTCTTT. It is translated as CASSQAEGVRAFF. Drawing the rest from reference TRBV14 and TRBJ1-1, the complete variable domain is EAGVTQFPSHSVIEKGQTVTLRCDPISGHDNLYWYRRVMGKEIKFLLHFVKESKQDESGMPNNRFLAERTGGTYSTLKVQPAELEDSGVYFCASSQAEGVRAFFGQGTRLTVV.

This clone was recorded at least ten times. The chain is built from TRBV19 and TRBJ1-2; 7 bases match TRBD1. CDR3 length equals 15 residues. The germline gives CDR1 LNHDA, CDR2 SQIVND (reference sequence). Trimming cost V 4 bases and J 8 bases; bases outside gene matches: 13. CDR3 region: CASSRNPATGRGYTF. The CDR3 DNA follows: TGTGCCAGTAGTAGAAACCCCGCGACAGGGCGAGGCTACACCTTC.

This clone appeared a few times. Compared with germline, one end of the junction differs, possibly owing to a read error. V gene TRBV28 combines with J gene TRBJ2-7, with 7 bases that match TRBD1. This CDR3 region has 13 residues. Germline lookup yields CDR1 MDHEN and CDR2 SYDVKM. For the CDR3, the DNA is TGTGCCAGCAGTTTAACGGGCCGGGACAGTGCCATCTTC. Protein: CASSLTGRDSAIF.

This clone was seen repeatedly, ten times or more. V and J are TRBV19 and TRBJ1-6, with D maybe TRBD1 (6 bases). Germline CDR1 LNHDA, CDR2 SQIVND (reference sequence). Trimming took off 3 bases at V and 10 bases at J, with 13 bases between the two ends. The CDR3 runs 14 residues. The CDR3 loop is CASSILGRGSPLHF. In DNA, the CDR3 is TGTGCCAGTAGTATTTTGGGGAGGGGGTCACCCCTCCACTTT.

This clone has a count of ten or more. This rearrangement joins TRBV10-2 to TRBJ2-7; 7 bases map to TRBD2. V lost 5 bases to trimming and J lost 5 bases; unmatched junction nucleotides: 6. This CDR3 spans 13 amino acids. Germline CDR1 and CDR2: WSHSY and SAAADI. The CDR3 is CASSLGLGDEQYF. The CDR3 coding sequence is TGCGCCAGCAGTCTAGGACTAGGCGACGAGCAGTACTTC.

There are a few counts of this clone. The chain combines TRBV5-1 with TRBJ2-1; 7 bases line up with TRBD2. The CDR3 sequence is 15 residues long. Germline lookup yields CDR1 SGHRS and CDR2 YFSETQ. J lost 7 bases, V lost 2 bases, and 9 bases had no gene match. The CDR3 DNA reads TGCGCCAGCAGCTTTATCGCGGGAGAGGTGAATGAGCAGTTCTTC. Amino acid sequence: CASSFIAGEVNEQFF.

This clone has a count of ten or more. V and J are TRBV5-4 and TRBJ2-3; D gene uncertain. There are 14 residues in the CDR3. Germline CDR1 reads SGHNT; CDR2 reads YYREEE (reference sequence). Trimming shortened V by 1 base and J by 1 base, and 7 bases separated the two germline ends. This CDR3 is CASSLLIRTDTQYF. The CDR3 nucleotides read TGTGCCAGCAGCTTGTTAATCCGCACAGATACGCAGTATTTT.

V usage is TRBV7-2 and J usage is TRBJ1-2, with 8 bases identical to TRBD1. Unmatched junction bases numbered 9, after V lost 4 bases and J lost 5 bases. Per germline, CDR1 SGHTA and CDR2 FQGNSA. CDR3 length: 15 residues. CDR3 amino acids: CASSYDGTGSYGYTF. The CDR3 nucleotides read TGTGCCAGCAGCTACGACGGGACAGGCTCATATGGCTACACCTTC.

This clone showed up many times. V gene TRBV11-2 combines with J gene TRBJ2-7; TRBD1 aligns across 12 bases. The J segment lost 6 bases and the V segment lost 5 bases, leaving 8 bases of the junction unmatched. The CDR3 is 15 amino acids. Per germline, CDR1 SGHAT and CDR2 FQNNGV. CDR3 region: CASSPGTGGRREQYF. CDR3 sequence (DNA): TGTGCCAGCAGCCCCGGGACAGGGGGCCGCCGCGAGCAGTACTTC.

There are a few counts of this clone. In DNA form, the CDR3 reads TGTGCCAGCAGCTTAATCCCAGGCCATGGCTACACCTTC. Its protein product is CASSLIPGHGYTF. The chain carries TRBV7-9 and TRBJ1-2; D is undetermined. Germline V lookup: CDR1 SEHNR, CDR2 FQNEAQ (reference sequence). CDR3 length: 13 amino acids. Trimming stripped 2 bases from V and 6 bases from J, with 10 bases between.

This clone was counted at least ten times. The CDR3 nucleotides read TGTGCCAGCAGTTACTCTCGGGGGGTTCGGGATGAGCAGTTCTTC. The encoded protein is CASSYSRGVRDEQFF. The chain couples TRBV6-5 to TRBJ2-1, with 7 bases lining up with TRBD2. V lost 0 bases and J lost 8; bases outside the gene matches: 7. The CDR3 is 15 amino acids. CDR1 MNHEY and CDR2 SVGAGI come from the germline V gene.

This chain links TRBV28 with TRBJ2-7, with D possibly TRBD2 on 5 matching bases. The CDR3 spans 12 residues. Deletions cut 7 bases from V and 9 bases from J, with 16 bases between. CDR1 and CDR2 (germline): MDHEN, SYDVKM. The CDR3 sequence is CASKRAATGQYF. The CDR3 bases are TGTGCCAGCAAGAGGGCCGCTACGGGGCAGTACTTC.

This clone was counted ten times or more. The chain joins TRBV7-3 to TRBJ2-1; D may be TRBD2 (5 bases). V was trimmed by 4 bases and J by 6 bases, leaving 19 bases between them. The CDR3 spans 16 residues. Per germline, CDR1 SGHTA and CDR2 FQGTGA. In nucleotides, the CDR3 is TGTGCCAGCAGCTCTAAGAGGGTAGGGCTCGTCAATGAGCAGTTCTTC. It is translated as CASSSKRVGLVNEQFF.

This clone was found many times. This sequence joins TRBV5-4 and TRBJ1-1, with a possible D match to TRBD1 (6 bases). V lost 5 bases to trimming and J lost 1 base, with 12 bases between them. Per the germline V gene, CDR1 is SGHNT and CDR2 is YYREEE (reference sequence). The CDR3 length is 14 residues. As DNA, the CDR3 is TGTGCCAGCAGTTCCGGACAGAGGAACACTGAAGCTTTCTTT. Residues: CASSSGQRNTEAFF.

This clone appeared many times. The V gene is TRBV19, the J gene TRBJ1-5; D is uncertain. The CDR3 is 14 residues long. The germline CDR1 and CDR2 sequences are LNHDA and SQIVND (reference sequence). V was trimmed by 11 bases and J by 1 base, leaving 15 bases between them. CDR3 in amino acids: CAADSGGSNQPQHF. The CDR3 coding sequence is TGTGCCGCAGATTCTGGTGGCAGCAATCAGCCCCAGCATTTT.

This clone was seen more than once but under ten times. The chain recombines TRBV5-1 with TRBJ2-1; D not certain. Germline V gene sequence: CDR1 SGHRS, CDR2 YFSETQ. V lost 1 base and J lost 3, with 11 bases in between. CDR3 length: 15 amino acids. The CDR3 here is CASSLILPDYNEQFF. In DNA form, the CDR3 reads TGCGCCAGCAGCTTGATCCTCCCAGACTACAATGAGCAGTTCTTC.

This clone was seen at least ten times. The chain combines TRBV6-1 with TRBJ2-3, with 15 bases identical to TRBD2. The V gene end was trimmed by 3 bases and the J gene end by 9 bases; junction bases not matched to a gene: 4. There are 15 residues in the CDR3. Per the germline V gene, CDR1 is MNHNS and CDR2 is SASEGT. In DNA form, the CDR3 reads TGTGCCAGCAGTGATGGACTAGCGGGGGGGATCACGCAGTATTTT. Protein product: CASSDGLAGGITQYF.

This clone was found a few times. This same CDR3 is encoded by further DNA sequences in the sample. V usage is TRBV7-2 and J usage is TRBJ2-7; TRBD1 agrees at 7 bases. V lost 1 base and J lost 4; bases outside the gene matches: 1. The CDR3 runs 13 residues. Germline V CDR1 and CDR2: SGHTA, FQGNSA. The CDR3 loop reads CASSLEQGYEQYF. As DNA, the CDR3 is TGTGCCAGCAGCTTAGAACAGGGGTACGAGCAGTACTTC.

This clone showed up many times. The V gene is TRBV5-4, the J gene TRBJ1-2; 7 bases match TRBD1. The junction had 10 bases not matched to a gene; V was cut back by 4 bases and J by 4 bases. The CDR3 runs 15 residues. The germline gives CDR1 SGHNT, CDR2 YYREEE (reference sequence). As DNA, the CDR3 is TGTGCCAGCAGCCAGATCGACAGGGATGCCTATGGCTACACCTTC. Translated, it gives CASSQIDRDAYGYTF.

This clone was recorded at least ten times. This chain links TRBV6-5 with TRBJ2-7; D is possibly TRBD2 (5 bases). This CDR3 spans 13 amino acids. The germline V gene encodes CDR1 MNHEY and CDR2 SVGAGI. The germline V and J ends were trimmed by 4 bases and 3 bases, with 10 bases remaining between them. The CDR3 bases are TGTGCCAGCAGTTTTGGACTGATCTACGAGCAGTACTTC. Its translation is CASSFGLIYEQYF.

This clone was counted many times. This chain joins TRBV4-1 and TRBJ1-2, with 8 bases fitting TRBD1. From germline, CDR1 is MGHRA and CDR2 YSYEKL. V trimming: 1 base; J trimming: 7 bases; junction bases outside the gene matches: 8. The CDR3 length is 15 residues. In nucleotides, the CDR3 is TGCGCCAGCAGCCAAGTGTACAGGGGGGTTTGTGGCTACACCTTC. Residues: CASSQVYRGVCGYTF.

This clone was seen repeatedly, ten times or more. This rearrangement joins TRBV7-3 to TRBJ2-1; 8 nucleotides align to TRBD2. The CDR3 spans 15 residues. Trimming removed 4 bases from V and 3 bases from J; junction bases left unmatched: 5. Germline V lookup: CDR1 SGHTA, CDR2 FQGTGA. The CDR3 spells CASSSGTRIYNEQFF. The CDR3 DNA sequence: TGTGCCAGCAGCTCCGGGACTAGGATCTACAATGAGCAGTTCTTC.

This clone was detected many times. The CDR3 nucleotides read TGTGCCAGCAGCCCACGGACCGGGACATGGAACACCGGGGAGCTGTTTTTT. This translates into CASSPRTGTWNTGELFF. The chain recombines TRBV11-1 with TRBJ2-2, with D maybe TRBD1 (6 bases). The CDR3 runs to 17 residues. Germline CDR1 and CDR2: SGHAT and FQDESV (reference sequence). V gave up 5 bases and J gave up 1 base, with 17 bases separating them.

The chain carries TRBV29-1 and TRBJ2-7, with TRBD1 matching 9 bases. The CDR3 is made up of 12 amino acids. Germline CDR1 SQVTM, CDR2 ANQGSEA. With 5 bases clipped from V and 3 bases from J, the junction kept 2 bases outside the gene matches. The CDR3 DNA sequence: TGCAGCGTTAAGACAGGGGGCTACGAGCAGTACTTC. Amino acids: CSVKTGGYEQYF.

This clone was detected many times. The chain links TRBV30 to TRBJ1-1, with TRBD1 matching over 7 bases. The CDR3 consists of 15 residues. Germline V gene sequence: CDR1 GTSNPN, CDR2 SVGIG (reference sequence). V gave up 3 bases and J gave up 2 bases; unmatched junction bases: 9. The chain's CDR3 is CAWRDPGTANTEAFF. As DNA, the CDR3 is TGTGCCTGGAGGGACCCGGGGACAGCCAACACTGAAGCTTTCTTT.

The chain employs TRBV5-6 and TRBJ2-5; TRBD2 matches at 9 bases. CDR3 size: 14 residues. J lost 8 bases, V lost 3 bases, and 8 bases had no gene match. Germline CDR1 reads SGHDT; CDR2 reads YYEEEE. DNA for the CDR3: TGTGCCAGCAGCTCCTTAGCGGGAGTAGTCACCCAGTACTTC. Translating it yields CASSSLAGVVTQYF.

CDR3 amino acids: CASLDGDTYNSPLHF. DNA for the CDR3: TGTGCCAGCCTTGACGGGGATACCTATAATTCACCCCTCCACTTT. The chain has TRBV28 and TRBJ1-6, with D hard to call. V gave up 8 bases and J gave up 2 bases, with 13 bases separating them. Germline V gives CDR1 MDHEN, CDR2 SYDVKM. This CDR3 region has 15 residues.

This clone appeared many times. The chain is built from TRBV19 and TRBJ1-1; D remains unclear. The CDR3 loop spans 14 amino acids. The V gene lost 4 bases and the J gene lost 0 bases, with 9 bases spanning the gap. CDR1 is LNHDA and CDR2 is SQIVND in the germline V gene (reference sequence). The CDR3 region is CASSTNGLNTEAFF. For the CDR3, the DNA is TGTGCCAGTAGTACTAACGGGTTGAACACTGAAGCTTTCTTT.